Each of the 3 T cell receptor beta chains below was sequenced from the same sample in a study of cytomegalovirus exposure and HLA in healthy donors. The PCR made use of 60 Vbeta and 13 Jbeta primers. Assay: immunoSEQ multiplex PCR; the TCRdb copy retains only in-frame clones and omits some. The data contain over 70,000 clones, roughly 66% of them singletons. Sample: PBMCs. Receptors originate from a man aged 25-45 years in good health and CMV-seronegative.

The genes are TRBV5-1 and TRBJ1-2; D not resolved. The CDR3 consists of 14 residues. Germline V gives CDR1 SGHRS, CDR2 YFSETQ. The ends were cut back, 0 bases at V and 3 bases at J, with 9 bases in the middle. The CDR3, as DNA: TGCGCCAGCAGCTTGGGGCCCCCTGACTATGGCTACACCTTC. Amino acid sequence: CASSLGPPDYGYTF. Combining the CDR3 with reference TRBV5-1 and TRBJ1-2 gives the whole variable domain KAGVTQTPRYLIKTRGQQVTLSCSPISGHRSVSWYQQTPGQGLQFLFEYFSETQRNKGNFPGRFSGRQFSNSRSEMNVSTLELGDSALYLCASSLGPPDYGYTFGSGTRLTVV.

This clone was seen a handful of times. The genes are TRBV4-1 and TRBJ2-3; TRBD2 aligns across 10 bases. V dropped 1 base and J dropped 2; count of bases not matched to a gene: 9. This CDR3 region has 18 residues. CDR1 and CDR2 (germline): MGHRA, YSYEKL. CDR3 sequence (DNA): TGCGCCAGCAGCCAAGGGGGAAGTAGCGGGAGGTTCACAGATACGCAGTATTTT. This codes for CASSQGGSSGRFTDTQYF.

This clone was observed a few times. V and J are TRBV27 and TRBJ2-7; 7 bases are shared with TRBD1. Germline CDR1 MNHEY, CDR2 SMNVEV (reference sequence). With 3 bases clipped from V and 1 base from J, the junction kept 3 bases outside the gene matches. This CDR3 is built from 14 residues. The CDR3 DNA reads TGTGCCAGCAGTTTGGGCAGGGGGTCCTACGAGCAGTACTTC. Amino acid sequence: CASSLGRGSYEQYF.